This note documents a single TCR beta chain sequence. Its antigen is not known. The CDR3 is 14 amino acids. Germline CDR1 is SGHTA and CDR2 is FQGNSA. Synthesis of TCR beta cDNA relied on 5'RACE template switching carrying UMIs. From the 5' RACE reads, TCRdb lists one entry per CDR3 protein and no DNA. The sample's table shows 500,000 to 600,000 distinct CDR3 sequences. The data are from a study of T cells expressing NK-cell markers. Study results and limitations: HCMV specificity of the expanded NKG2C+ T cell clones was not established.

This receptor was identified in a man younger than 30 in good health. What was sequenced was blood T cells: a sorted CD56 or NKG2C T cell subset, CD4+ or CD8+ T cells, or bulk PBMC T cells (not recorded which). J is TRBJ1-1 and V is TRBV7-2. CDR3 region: CASSLMGMNTEAFF.